Below are 11 T cell receptor beta chains sequenced from a single sample in a study of immune heterogeneity within non-small cell lung tumors. Multiplex PCR employing 32 V and 13 J primers generated amplicons of the TCR beta CDR3. TCRdb re-called the multiplex PCR reads with MiXCR, one entry per CDR3 protein. The table has approximately 21,000 distinct CDR3 sequences, under 35% seen once. Bulk tumor genomic DNA constituted the template, at about 600 ng per sample. While surgery was under way, several biopsies spaced far apart were taken per primary tumor. The patients were newly diagnosed with non-small cell lung cancer, had not been treated, and had curative surgery. The sample comprised lung tumor tissue. These receptor sequences come from a man aged 35 to 55 with non-small cell lung cancer.

Judged by abundance, this clonotype is medium-sized. The J gene is TRBJ2-3, the V gene TRBV28, with TRBD1 as a possible D gene (6 bases). V dropped 7 bases and J dropped 4 bases, with 21 bases sitting between them. Germline V gene lookup returns CDR1 MDHEN and CDR2 SYDVKM. CDR3 length equals 16 residues. The CDR3 nucleotides are TGTGCCAGCATGTCATCCGGGGCAGGGGATGCAGATACGCAGTATTTT. It yields the protein CASMSSGAGDADTQYF. The full variable domain, completed using reference TRBV28 and TRBJ2-3, is DVKVTQSSRYLVKRTGEKVFLECVQDMDHENMFWYRQDPGLGLRLIYFSYDVKMKEKGDIPEGYSVSREKKERFSLILESASTNQTSMYLCASMSSGAGDADTQYFGPGTRLTVL.

This clonotype was seen at least ten times. The chain combines TRBV10-3 with TRBJ1-3; 11 bases fit TRBD1. Trimming at V came to 2 bases and at J to 4 bases, leaving 7 bases not matched to a gene. Germline-derived CDR1 and CDR2 are ENHRY and SYGVKD. This CDR3 comprises 17 residues. CDR3 sequence reads: CAISEGGDRGEGNTIYF. CDR3 DNA sequence: TGTGCCATCAGTGAGGGTGGGGACAGGGGGGAAGGAAACACCATATATTTT.

In its sample, this clonotype was seen many times. The rearrangement uses TRBV7-3 and TRBJ2-1, with D maybe TRBD2 (5 bases). Germline CDR1 and CDR2: SGHTA and FQGTGA. This CDR3 is built from 15 residues. Trimming removed 2 bases at V and 0 bases at J, with 8 bases between. In DNA, the CDR3 is TGTGCCAGCAGCTTAGTAGGGAGCTCCTACAATGAGCAGTTCTTC. Translation: CASSLVGSSYNEQFF.

The sample holds many counts of this clonotype. V usage is TRBV19 and J usage is TRBJ1-3; no reliable D call. The V and J ends lost 10 bases and 3 bases respectively, with 10 bases between them. The CDR3 is 12 amino acids. Germline V CDR1 and CDR2: LNHDA, SQIVND (reference sequence). The DNA for the CDR3 is TGTGCCATTGCGGACCGTGGAAACACCATATATTTT. It yields the protein CAIADRGNTIYF.

A note on this clonotype: This may arise from a read error, as a much more abundant clone is one base away. The chain joins TRBV6-5 to TRBJ2-3; D is unclear. The V and J ends lost 2 bases and 4 bases respectively, with 10 bases between them. The germline CDR1 and CDR2 sequences are MNHEY and SVGAGI. The CDR3 is made up of 14 amino acids. This CDR3 reads CASSYPPGPDTQYF. The CDR3 DNA sequence: TGTGCCAGCAGTTACCCGCCGGGCCCAGATACGCAGTATTTT.

To note about this clonotype: It may be a read error: a sequence one base away is much more abundant. The J gene is TRBJ2-3, the V gene TRBV2; D gene unclear. Germline values: CDR1 SNHLY, CDR2 FYNNEI. This CDR3 spans 15 amino acids. The CDR3 region is CASYPGRFSTDTKYF. DNA for the CDR3: TGTGCCAGCTACCCGGGCAGATTTAGCACAGATACGAAGTATTTT.

About this clonotype: The final CDR3 position lacks the conserved phenylalanine or tryptophan, pointing to a likely read error. No DNA is shown, since the ends of the CDR3 on it are uncertain; the CDR3 is the one TCRdb lists. The CDR3 protein is CASTHGFWQLI. V gene TRBV6-1 combines with J gene TRBJ1-2. CDR1 is MNHNS, CDR2 SASEGT, per germline. The CDR3 region is 11 residues in length, termini included.

On this clonotype: This could be a read error, since a much larger clone is one nucleotide away. V and J are TRBV30 and TRBJ2-5, with D unclear. From germline, CDR1 is GTSNPN and CDR2 SVGIG (reference sequence). This CDR3 has 13 residues. CDR3 in DNA: TGTGCCCGGAGTGTATACGCTGGCCAGACCCAGTACTTC. Its translation: CARSVYAGQTQYF.

CDR3 nucleotides: TGTGCCAGTAGGACGACTGACAGGGGGAGGCTGAATGAAAAACTGTTTTTT. Protein: CASRTTDRGRLNEKLFF. The V and J genes are TRBV19 and TRBJ1-4, with TRBD1 identical over 9 bases. V was pared by 6 bases and J by 5 bases, with 13 bases of the junction left unmatched. There are 17 residues in the CDR3. Germline CDR1 is LNHDA and CDR2 is SQIVND (reference sequence).

As to this clonotype: One end of the junction fails to match germline, which may point to a read error. The CDR3 bases are TGTGCCAGCAGCTTAGGGAAGAATCAGCCCCAGCCTTTT. Translated, it gives CASSLGKNQPQPF. The V gene is TRBV11-3, the J gene TRBJ1-5; no firm D call. The CDR3 consists of 13 residues. Germline V lookup: CDR1 SGHNT, CDR2 YENEEA. Full variable domain (outside the CDR3, taken from reference TRBV11-3 and TRBJ1-5): EAGVVQSPRYKIIEKKQPVAFWCNPISGHNTLYWYLQNLGQGPELLIRYENEEAVDDSQLPKDRFSAERLKGVDSTLKIQPAELGDSAVYLCASSLGKNQPQPFGDGTRLSIL.

This clonotype occurred a few times. The J gene is TRBJ1-4, the V gene TRBV19; 7 nucleotides line up with TRBD1. Germline V gene sequence: CDR1 LNHDA, CDR2 SQIVND (reference sequence). The CDR3 consists of 15 residues. Trimming removed 6 bases from V and 7 bases from J; junction bases left unmatched: 11. CDR3 in amino acids: CASRPGGAGLEKLFF. Here the CDR3 DNA reads TGTGCCAGTAGGCCAGGGGGTGCAGGGCTTGAAAAACTGTTTTTT.